A selection of T cell receptor beta chains follows, all from one sample in a study of spatial heterogeneity in lung cancer. Each CDR3 protein gets one entry after TCRdb re-called the 5' RACE reads with MiXCR. The top ten hold over 25% of the sample, which has approximately 39,000 distinct CDR3 sequences, about 7% seen once. The material was PBMCs, obtained at surgery. These receptors all stem from a female donor with early-stage non-small cell lung cancer. Both conserved end residues are part of each CDR3. The D gene is left open where the match is weak. A row's size may be missing; if present it is once, few, many or a size class.

abundance,j_gene,d_gene,v_gene,CDR3nt,CDR3aa
few,TRBJ2-3,NA,TRBV28,TGTGCCAGCAATCCTTCTACCTCTAGCACAGATACGCAGTATTTT,CASNPSTSSTDTQYF
few,TRBJ2-5,TRBD2,TRBV5-1,TGCGCCAGCAGCTTGACCAGCGGGGGTCGAGAGACCCAGTACTTC,CASSLTSGGRETQYF
few,TRBJ1-1,NA,TRBV5-1,TGCGCCAGCAGCTTCCGGGGGGAGAACACTGAAGCTTTCTTT,CASSFRGENTEAFF
few,TRBJ1-4,NA,TRBV28,TGTGCCAGCGGATTAGGGAATTTGGGTGAAAAACTGTTTTTT,CASGLGNLGEKLFF
NA,TRBJ2-1,NA,TRBV28,TGTGTCAGCAGGGAATCGCGAAATGAGCAGTTCTTC,CVSRESRNEQFF
few,TRBJ2-1,TRBD2,TRBV28,TGTGCCAGCAGTTCACTTTCGGGAGGGCCCTACAATGAGCAGTTCTTC,CASSSLSGGPYNEQFF
many,TRBJ1-5,TRBD1,TRBV28,TGTGCCAGCAGTTTAAATGGGGCAGGGGGGAATCAGCCCCAGCATTTT,CASSLNGAGGNQPQHF
many,TRBJ2-5,TRBD2,TRBV3-1,TGTGCCAGCAGCCAAGATCCTAGCGGGGTAGAGACCCAGTACTTC,CASSQDPSGVETQYF
many,TRBJ2-1,TRBD2,TRBV24-1,TGTGCCACCAGTGATTTGAGCGAGCGGGGGGGCGAAGAGCAGTTCTTC,CATSDLSERGGEEQFF
NA,TRBJ2-2,TRBD1,TRBV27,TGTGCCAGCAGTTTCGGACGGGGACAGGGGAACACCGGGGAGCTGTTTTTT,CASSFGRGQGNTGELFF
many,TRBJ2-3,NA,TRBV24-1,TGTGCCACCAGTCTCGGTGGGGAAGGACTGCTCGGCACAGATACGCAGTATTTT,CATSLGGEGLLGTDTQYF
many,TRBJ2-5,NA,TRBV20-1,TGCAGTGCTAGAGATCCGCAGGGGAAGGGTGAGACCCAGTACTTC,CSARDPQGKGETQYF
many,TRBJ2-1,NA,TRBV30,TGTGCCTGGTCCCGACGGGGTGAGCAGTTCTTC,CAWSRRGEQFF